This passage covers 22 T cell receptor beta chains from one sample sequenced in a study of blood T cells in healthy people across ages (dated by TCRdb to between 2014 and 2017). The library came from 5' RACE. This sample was sequenced with an Illumina HiSeq 2500. A second PCR of roughly 6 to 11 cycles was run with a J-beta primer mix and a sample-barcoded 5' primer. TCRdb trimmed the raw reads at Q25, called clones with MiXCR and kept productive beta chains. Here each entry gathers all rows of one CDR3 protein and keeps the most common genes and DNA. Counted in this sample were nearly 800,000 distinct CDR3 sequences; more than 55% of them appeared once. Together, the top ten hold 20% to 30% of the sample. What was sequenced was blood. The source of these receptors is a man aged 40-50 years in good health.

This chain links TRBV12-3 or TRBV12-4 with TRBJ1-2; D gene unclear. There are 13 residues in the CDR3. V was trimmed by 4 bases and J by 2 bases, leaving 8 bases between them. The CDR3 DNA is TGTGCCAGCAGTTGCTCGGGAAACTATGGCTACACCTTC. Amino acids: CASSCSGNYGYTF.

This chain links TRBV4-3 with TRBJ2-2, with TRBD1 identical over 11 bases. V trimming: 8 bases; J trimming: 2 bases; junction bases outside the gene matches: 4. In germline, CDR1 is LGHNA, CDR2 YSLEER. This CDR3 is built from 15 residues. CDR3 DNA: TGCGCCAGCGGCGGACAGGGGGCTAACACCGGGGAGCTGTTTTTT. Translated, it gives CASGGQGANTGELFF.

V gene TRBV29-1 combines with J gene TRBJ2-5, with a tentative D call TRBD1 (6 bases). The end of the DNA fits TRBJ2-7 better, so the J call may be wrong. The CDR3 contains 14 residues. Germline values: CDR1 SQVTM, CDR2 ANQGSEA. The CDR3 sequence is CSVDSGQGSLEQYF. In DNA form, the CDR3 reads TGCAGCGTTGATTCGGGTCAGGGGAGTCTCGAGCAGTACTTC.

The CDR3, as DNA: TGTGCCAGTAGATTTGCGCCCGGACAGGTTGGGTCCTATGGCTACACCTTC. The encoded protein is CASRFAPGQVGSYGYTF. The chain carries TRBV19 and TRBJ1-2; 7 nucleotides agree with TRBD1. In germline, CDR1 is LNHDA, CDR2 SQIVND (reference sequence). Trimming cost V 6 bases and J 4 bases; bases outside gene matches: 17. The CDR3 sequence is 17 residues long.

The V call is TRBV3-1, the J call TRBJ2-7, with unresolved D. There are 13 residues in the CDR3. Germline loops: CDR1 LGHDT, CDR2 YNNKEL (reference sequence). V was pared by 5 bases and J by 1 base, with 9 bases between. The CDR3 nucleotides read TGTGCCAGCAGCAGTCAGCCTTCCTACGAGCAGTACTTC. Translation gives CASSSQPSYEQYF.

The V and J genes are TRBV24-1 and TRBJ2-3, with D possibly TRBD2 on 5 matching bases. This CDR3 has 15 residues. V shed 7 bases and J shed 0 bases, with 13 bases lying between them. CDR1 and CDR2 from the germline V gene are KGHDR and SFDVKD. The CDR3 DNA is TGTGCCACCAGAGAAGGCGGGCGGAGCACAGATACGCAGTATTTT. It yields the protein CATREGGRSTDTQYF.

This clonotype has just a few counts. V and J are TRBV29-1 and TRBJ2-7; no reliable D call. The CDR3 has 14 amino acids. With 7 bases removed from V and 2 bases from J, the gap between germline ends came to 18 bases. Germline V gene lookup returns CDR1 SQVTM and CDR2 ANQGSEA. CDR3 sequence: CSAVGSGPPYEQYF. The CDR3 nucleotides read TGCAGCGCCGTCGGCAGTGGCCCTCCCTACGAGCAGTACTTC.

The V gene is TRBV6-1, the J gene TRBJ2-1, with D unresolved. From germline, CDR1 is MNHNS and CDR2 SASEGT. The CDR3 spans 11 residues. Trimming stripped 6 bases from V and 10 bases from J, with 10 bases between. CDR3 sequence: CASSRNGEQFF. Here the CDR3 DNA reads TGTGCCAGCAGCCGAAACGGGGAGCAGTTCTTC.

The chain uses TRBV2 and TRBJ2-5, with 7 bases that match TRBD2. Gene TRBJ2-7 matches the end of the DNA better, so the J call may be wrong. The germline V gene encodes CDR1 SNHLY and CDR2 FYNNEI. The CDR3 has 13 residues. The CDR3 DNA sequence: TGTGCCAGCATAAAGCGGGGAGTCTACGAGCAGTACTTC. Translated: CASIKRGVYEQYF.

The CDR3 coding sequence is TGTGCCAGCAGTGGGCTGCGACTAGCGGGGGGCCAAACGAAAGAGACCCAGTACTTC. This sequence encodes CASSGLRLAGGQTKETQYF. The chain couples TRBV6-1 to TRBJ2-5, with 13 bases fitting TRBD2. CDR3 length: 19 amino acids. CDR1 and CDR2 from the germline V gene are MNHNS and SASEGT. V dropped 4 bases and J dropped 3; count of bases not matched to a gene: 14.

This clonotype was recorded a few times. This chain uses TRBV20-1 with TRBJ1-1; 9 nucleotides align to TRBD1. This CDR3 spans 13 amino acids. Germline V gene sequence: CDR1 DFQATT, CDR2 SNEGSKA (reference sequence). Trimming cost V 3 bases and J 10 bases; bases outside gene matches: 9. The CDR3, as DNA: TGCAGTGCTAGTCGGACAGGGGATTTTAGAGCTTTCTTT. This encodes CSASRTGDFRAFF.

This chain links TRBV11-3 with TRBJ2-5; D is unclear. The CDR3 consists of 16 residues. Between the trimmed V and J ends, which lost 3 bases and 1 base, there was a span of 15 bases. CDR1 and CDR2 (germline): SGHNT, YENEEA. Written as DNA, the CDR3 is TGTGCCAGCAGCTTGGTCTCTTCGGGCCCCCAAGAGACCCAGTACTTC. It yields the protein CASSLVSSGPQETQYF.

This chain links TRBV28 with TRBJ1-5; the D is unclear. Per the germline V gene, CDR1 is MDHEN and CDR2 is SYDVKM. The CDR3 runs to 14 residues. V was shortened by 3 bases and J by 1 base, with 7 bases between the two germline ends. CDR3 region: CASSLSMSNQPQHF. CDR3 nucleotide sequence: TGTGCCAGCAGTTTGTCTATGAGCAATCAGCCCCAGCATTTT.

The genes are TRBV28 and TRBJ2-4; D is possibly TRBD1 (5 bases). TRBJ2-7 matches the DNA end more closely, so the J call is doubtful. Germline V CDR1 and CDR2: MDHEN, SYDVKM. There are 16 residues in the CDR3. CDR3 sequence: CASSLRPGHGYYEQYF. CDR3 in DNA: TGTGCCAGCAGTTTAAGACCCGGACACGGATACTACGAGCAGTACTTC.

This clonotype was seen only a few times. The rearrangement joins TRBV29-1 to TRBJ2-5; a possible D gene is TRBD2 (6 bases). Trimming left V 5 bases short and J 1 base short, with 11 bases between. The CDR3 has 13 amino acids. Looked up from germline, CDR1 is SQVTM and CDR2 is ANQGSEA. DNA of the CDR3: TGCAGCGTTCAGGCGGGACCCCAAGAGACCCAGTACTTC. Protein product: CSVQAGPQETQYF.

This chain uses TRBV27 with TRBJ2-5; 8 nucleotides agree with TRBD1. TRBJ2-7 explains the end of the DNA better; the J call may be wrong. There are 15 residues in the CDR3. Germline V CDR1 and CDR2: MNHEY, SMNVEV (reference sequence). The CDR3, as DNA: TGTGCCAGCAGTTTTATGGCAGGGGGCCCCTACGAGCAGTACTTC. Protein product: CASSFMAGGPYEQYF.

The CDR3 region is CASSRGLNSEQYF. CDR3 nucleotide sequence: TGTGCCAGTAGTAGGGGACTCAATAGCGAGCAGTACTTC. The rearrangement uses TRBV19 and TRBJ2-1; a weak D match, TRBD2 (6 bases). TRBJ2-7 matches the DNA end more closely, so the J call is doubtful. Germline values: CDR1 LNHDA, CDR2 SQIVND (reference sequence). The CDR3 contains 13 residues.

This chain links TRBV5-1 with TRBJ1-2, with no clear D. Per the germline V gene, CDR1 is SGHRS and CDR2 is YFSETQ. V was pared by 0 bases and J by 0 bases, with 9 bases between. The CDR3 spans 15 residues. The CDR3 DNA is TGCGCCAGCAGCTTGGTCACTGGATCTAACTATGGCTACACCTTC. It translates to CASSLVTGSNYGYTF. The full variable domain, in which reference TRBV5-1 and TRBJ1-2 provide the parts outside the CDR3, is KAGVTQTPRYLIKTRGQQVTLSCSPISGHRSVSWYQQTPGQGLQFLFEYFSETQRNKGNFPGRFSGRQFSNSRSEMNVSTLELGDSALYLCASSLVTGSNYGYTFGSGTRLTVV.

This chain joins TRBV27 and TRBJ2-3; TRBD2 agrees at 12 bases. Germline trimming cut 6 bases from V and 0 bases from J; bases unmatched to any gene: 7. Per the germline V gene, CDR1 is MNHEY and CDR2 is SMNVEV (reference sequence). The CDR3 has 17 amino acids. CDR3 protein: CASSSGLAGMSTDTQYF. The CDR3 DNA reads TGTGCCAGCAGCTCAGGACTAGCGGGGATGAGCACAGATACGCAGTATTTT.

This CDR3 is CASSPLSGGPTDTQYF. The CDR3 DNA follows: TGTGCCAGCAGTCCCCTGAGCGGGGGGCCGACAGATACGCAGTATTTT. V is TRBV12-3 or TRBV12-4 and J is TRBJ2-3, with 9 nucleotides matching TRBD2. With V trimmed by 5 bases and J by 3 bases, 9 bases remained unmatched. This CDR3 contains 16 residues.

The rearrangement links TRBV5-1 to TRBJ1-4; 7 nucleotides agree with TRBD1. The germline V gene encodes CDR1 SGHRS and CDR2 YFSETQ. CDR3 length: 14 amino acids. The V and J ends lost 3 bases and 8 bases, in that order; junction bases with no gene match: 7. This CDR3 reads CASSSSGQPEKLFF. CDR3 nucleotide sequence: TGCGCCAGCAGCTCCTCGGGACAGCCGGAAAAACTGTTTTTT.

This clonotype appeared a few times. The chain recombines TRBV5-5 with TRBJ2-3, with 8 bases aligning to TRBD1. Germline V lookup: CDR1 SGHKS, CDR2 YYEKEE (reference sequence). The ends lost 1 base at V and 6 bases at J; junction bases unmatched: 10. CDR3 size: 16 residues. The CDR3 sequence is CASSLTGQGLSDTQYF. The CDR3 DNA is TGTGCCAGCAGCTTGACCGGACAGGGCCTTTCGGATACGCAGTATTTT.